This TCR beta chain was sequenced in a study of OX40 agonist ivuxolimab in advanced cancers. The study's findings and limits: Both blood CD4+ and CD8+ T cells showed clonal growth by week 6 at 0.1 to 3.0 mg/kg. Partial responders dosed at 0.1-3.0 mg/kg displayed clonal expansion ranking among the lowest. On average, CD8+ T cells had more expanded clones than CD4+.

CDR1 is SNHLY, CDR2 FYNNEI, per germline. The CDR3 loop spans 16 amino acids. The junction had 11 bases not matched to a gene; V was cut back by 6 bases and J by 7 bases. The table lists this clone with a few counts. Its antigen is as yet unknown. The data were produced by immunoSEQ multiplex PCR, yet TCRdb's version contains in-frame clones alone and is incomplete. The data contain tens of thousands of clones, around 90% of them singletons. The sequence was collected from an adult with an advanced solid tumor such as melanoma, head and neck, liver or kidney cancer. J is TRBJ2-2 and V is TRBV2; the match to TRBD1 covers 10 bases. Sequencing was performed on CD4+ or CD8+ T cells sorted from blood, taken in a trial of the OX40 agonist ivuxolimab. This CDR3 reads CASRGRGQGFLGELFF. CDR3 nucleotide sequence: TGTGCCAGCAGGGGTAGGGGACAGGGGTTCCTCGGGGAGCTGTTTTTT.